This TCR beta chain was documented in a study of Ad26.COV2.S vaccination and SARS-CoV-2 variants. About the study: Intramuscular Ad26.COV2.S doses were given once or twice, 56 days apart.

V lost 4 bases, J lost 0 bases, and 11 bases lay in between. The CDR3 totals 15 residues. Germline lookup yields CDR1 SGHRS and CDR2 YFSETQ. Documented treatment: about 20 received Ad26.COV2.S at low or high dose, single or two shots; 5 received placebo; per-sample allocation not given. Samples came from day 63 after the first vaccine or placebo injection. The table came from immunoSEQ multiplex PCR; TCRdb's copy has only in-frame clones and leaves some out. Of some 340,000 clones in the sample, 86% were seen once. The specimen comprised peripheral blood, sampled in a trial of Ad26.COV2.S vaccine versus placebo. The V and J genes are TRBV5-1 and TRBJ2-1, with D possibly TRBD1 on 6 matching bases. The TCR sequence derives from a person between 18 and 65 years old who received the Ad26.COV2.S COVID-19 vaccine or a placebo. Here the CDR3 reads CASSRDTSSYNEQFF. The CDR3 DNA sequence: TGCGCCAGCAGCAGGGACACTTCCTCCTACAATGAGCAGTTCTTC.